This is a list of T cell receptor beta chains from one sample in a study of T cell repertoires in cytomegalovirus infection. TCRdb redid the calling of the reads with MiXCR, one entry per CDR3 protein. The top ten clones hold less than 15% of a sample with a few hundred thousand distinct CDR3 sequences, 8% to 9.5% of them seen once. Material: PBMCs. All receptors come from a human donor in good health (CMV status not recorded). Some clones in this sample may be carry-over from other donors' samples. Both conserved end residues are part of each CDR3. Fields, in order: V gene, D gene, J gene, clone size, CDR3 DNA, CDR3 protein. A D gene is named only where the DNA matches it firmly. Not every row has a clone size; where given, it reads once, few, many or a size class.

V: TRBV6-2/TRBV6-3
D: .
J: TRBJ2-7
size: few
DNA: TGTGCCAGCAGTCACGGGGGAGCCGAGCAGTACTTC
CDR3: CASSHGGAEQYF

V: TRBV24-1
D: TRBD1
J: TRBJ2-1
size: .
DNA: TGTGCCACCGCGGGACAGGGACGCAATGAGCAGTTCTTC
CDR3: CATAGQGRNEQFF

V: TRBV6-1
D: .
J: TRBJ1-4
size: many
DNA: TGTGCCAGCAGGCGCCAAATAACGCAGGCCTTAAATGAAAAACTGTTTTTT
CDR3: CASRRQITQALNEKLFF

V: TRBV7-2
D: .
J: TRBJ1-1
size: many
DNA: TGTGCCAGCAGCTTAGAGTTGGGGGGCATAGCTTTCTTT
CDR3: CASSLELGGIAFF

V: TRBV11-1
D: .
J: TRBJ2-1
size: many
DNA: TGTGCCAGCAGCTTAGCGGAGGGGACCAGGAGCAATGAGCAGTTCTTC
CDR3: CASSLAEGTRSNEQFF

V: TRBV11-3
D: TRBD2
J: TRBJ2-1
size: many
DNA: TGTGCCAGCAGCCCCCCCGCAGGGTCTGGACTAGCGACCTCCTACAATGAGCAGTTCTTC
CDR3: CASSPPAGSGLATSYNEQFF

V: TRBV19
D: TRBD1
J: TRBJ2-3
size: many
DNA: TGTGCCAGCCACCCGGGACAGGGCAGAACAGATACGCAGTATTTT
CDR3: CASHPGQGRTDTQYF

V: TRBV7-2
D: TRBD2
J: TRBJ2-3
size: many
DNA: TGTGCCAGCAGCCTTCAGCGGGGGGCCACAGATACGCAGTATTTT
CDR3: CASSLQRGATDTQYF

V: TRBV5-1
D: .
J: TRBJ2-1
size: many
DNA: TGCGCCAGCAGCTTGGCCGCACTTCGCAATGAGCAGTTCTTC
CDR3: CASSLAALRNEQFF

V: TRBV27
D: TRBD1
J: TRBJ1-2
size: many
DNA: TGTGCCAGCAGTGTTCGACAGGGGTATGGCTACACCTTC
CDR3: CASSVRQGYGYTF

V: TRBV7-2
D: .
J: TRBJ1-1
size: many
DNA: TGTGCCAGCAGCTCCAACGGTAACACTGAAGCTTTCTTT
CDR3: CASSSNGNTEAFF

V: TRBV5-1
D: .
J: TRBJ1-2
size: few
DNA: TGCGCCAGCCGGGAAGGGACGTCCTTCTATGGCTACACCTTC
CDR3: CASREGTSFYGYTF

V: TRBV7-2
D: .
J: TRBJ1-1
size: many
DNA: TGTGCCAGCAGCTTAGATAACAGGGTCACTGAAGCTTTCTTT
CDR3: CASSLDNRVTEAFF

V: TRBV7-2
D: .
J: TRBJ2-1
size: .
DNA: TGTGCCAGCAGCCCCGACAGTATCTACAATGAGCAGTTCTTC
CDR3: CASSPDSIYNEQFF

V: TRBV2
D: .
J: TRBJ1-1
size: many
DNA: TGTGCCAGCCAAGGTCCTATGACAGGAGTTGAAGCTTTCTTT
CDR3: CASQGPMTGVEAFF